This TCR beta chain emerged from a study of sequential checkpoint blockade in melanoma. Study at large: First-line arms were nivolumab then ipilimumab, or the reverse, randomized 1:1. DNA from 91 pretreatment tumor samples underwent TCRβ immunosequencing.

Comment on this clone: Its antigen is not identified.

Notes on the study in general: Clinical benefit was about 30 times likelier when tumor T-cell fraction and clonality increased.

The CDR3 covers 13 residues. With 1 base clipped from V and 7 bases from J, the junction kept 3 bases outside the gene matches. Per germline, CDR1 LGHNT and CDR2 FRNRAP. Here immunoSEQ multiplex PCR was the method, and the copy in TCRdb shows in-frame clones only, minus some. Among roughly 3,000 clones, under 25% were seen once, and the ten largest hold just under 45%. Specified treatment: randomized to nivolumab then ipilimumab (arm A) or the reverse (arm B). This clonotype was obtained from a human patient with melanoma. Some clones in this sample may be carry-over from other donors' samples. The J gene is TRBJ1-2, the V gene TRBV12-5; 7 positions agree with TRBD1. Sequenced material: tumor tissue (inferred from file names), taken from a patient given nivolumab and ipilimumab in sequence. CDR3: CASGLETGFGYTF. The CDR3 DNA is TGTGCTAGTGGTTTGGAGACAGGGTTTGGCTACACCTTC.